Listed below are T cell receptor beta chains from one sample, sequenced in a study of early T cells in non-severe SARS-CoV-2 infection. TCRdb re-derived calls from the 5' RACE reads in MiXCR, one entry per CDR3 protein. The table lists about 46,000 distinct CDR3 sequences, roughly 5% of them singletons. The sample was whole blood, taken at baseline. The receptors derive from an adult who was a healthcare worker with PCR-confirmed SARS-CoV-2 infection or an uninfected control (not recorded which). CDR3s include the opening cysteine and the closing phenylalanine or tryptophan. D genes are given only for firm matches. Expanded clones are given a class, and other clones once, few, many or no size at all.

CDR3 DNA: TGCAGTGCTAGCGGGAGAGTTTGGGATGAGCAGTTCTTC; CDR3 protein: CSASGRVWDEQFF; J gene: TRBJ2-1; D gene: -; V gene: TRBV20-1; clone size: -
CDR3 DNA: TGCAGTGCTAGTAGGCCAGGGGGCTACGAGCAGTACTTC; CDR3 protein: CSASRPGGYEQYF; J gene: TRBJ2-7; D gene: TRBD1; V gene: TRBV20-1; clone size: many
CDR3 DNA: TGTGCCAGCAGTTTCATTGAGTGGACAGGGGGACGGGATGAGCAGTTCTTC; CDR3 protein: CASSFIEWTGGRDEQFF; J gene: TRBJ2-1; D gene: TRBD1; V gene: TRBV28; clone size: many
CDR3 DNA: TGCAGCGTTGGAGACAGGGGGCTCTACGAGCAGTACTTC; CDR3 protein: CSVGDRGLYEQYF; J gene: TRBJ2-7; D gene: TRBD1; V gene: TRBV29-1; clone size: many
CDR3 DNA: TGTGCCAGCAGCGGAAATAATCAGCCCCAGCATTTT; CDR3 protein: CASSGNNQPQHF; J gene: TRBJ1-5; D gene: -; V gene: TRBV13; clone size: few
CDR3 DNA: TGCAGCGGCGAGGCGAACACTGAAGCTTTCTTT; CDR3 protein: CSGEANTEAFF; J gene: TRBJ1-1; D gene: -; V gene: TRBV29-1; clone size: many
CDR3 DNA: TGTGCCAGCAGCATAAGAGGACAGGGAGAAAACACTGAAGCTTTCTTT; CDR3 protein: CASSIRGQGENTEAFF; J gene: TRBJ1-1; D gene: TRBD1; V gene: TRBV11-2; clone size: many
CDR3 DNA: TGCGCCAGCAGCCAAGGATCCACCCTCAGCAATGAGCAGTTCTTC; CDR3 protein: CASSQGSTLSNEQFF; J gene: TRBJ2-1; D gene: -; V gene: TRBV4-1; clone size: many
CDR3 DNA: TGCGCCAGCAAGACTAGCGGTAACACCGGGGAGCTGTTTTTT; CDR3 protein: CASKTSGNTGELFF; J gene: TRBJ2-2; D gene: TRBD2; V gene: TRBV5-1; clone size: many
CDR3 DNA: TGTGCCAGCGTAGCGGTAGCTTATGAGCAGTTCTTC; CDR3 protein: CASVAVAYEQFF; J gene: TRBJ2-1; D gene: -; V gene: TRBV2; clone size: many
CDR3 DNA: TGCGCCAGCAGCTTGGATCCTAGCACCTACGAGCAGTACTTC; CDR3 protein: CASSLDPSTYEQYF; J gene: TRBJ2-7; D gene: -; V gene: TRBV5-1; clone size: many
CDR3 DNA: TGCAGCGTTCGTTCGGGAGAAGATACGCAGTATTTT; CDR3 protein: CSVRSGEDTQYF; J gene: TRBJ2-3; D gene: -; V gene: TRBV29-1; clone size: many
CDR3 DNA: TGTGCCAGCAGCTTTGGCCAGGGGGCTAACACCGGGGAGCTGTTTTTT; CDR3 protein: CASSFGQGANTGELFF; J gene: TRBJ2-2; D gene: TRBD1; V gene: TRBV5-5; clone size: few
CDR3 DNA: TGCAGTAGCCGCCCCGGGACAGGGAATTCACCCCTCCACTTT; CDR3 protein: CSSRPGTGNSPLHF; J gene: TRBJ1-6; D gene: TRBD1; V gene: TRBV20-1; clone size: many
CDR3 DNA: TGTGCCAGTACCCTGGGAAGGGAAGCAGATACGCAGTATTTT; CDR3 protein: CASTLGREADTQYF; J gene: TRBJ2-3; D gene: -; V gene: TRBV19; clone size: -
CDR3 DNA: TGTGCTAGTGGTCAATTCACAGATACGCAGTATTTT; CDR3 protein: CASGQFTDTQYF; J gene: TRBJ2-3; D gene: -; V gene: TRBV12-5; clone size: -
CDR3 DNA: TGTGCCAGCAGTGACACTAGCGGGCTATACAATGAGCAGTTCTTC; CDR3 protein: CASSDTSGLYNEQFF; J gene: TRBJ2-1; D gene: TRBD2; V gene: TRBV6-6; clone size: many
CDR3 DNA: TGCAGTGCTAGTGTGAGTCCCTACGAGCAGTACTTC; CDR3 protein: CSASVSPYEQYF; J gene: TRBJ2-7; D gene: -; V gene: TRBV20-1; clone size: many
CDR3 DNA: TGCAGCGTTGATACCGGGACGTATAACACCGGGGAGCTGTTTTTT; CDR3 protein: CSVDTGTYNTGELFF; J gene: TRBJ2-2; D gene: -; V gene: TRBV29-1; clone size: many
CDR3 DNA: TGTGCCAGCAGGCGACAGGGACCCTCCTACGAGCAGTACTTC; CDR3 protein: CASRRQGPSYEQYF; J gene: TRBJ2-7; D gene: TRBD1; V gene: TRBV14; clone size: many
CDR3 DNA: TGCAGCGTTGGCCCCTCGGGTATCTCCTACGAGCAGTACTTC; CDR3 protein: CSVGPSGISYEQYF; J gene: TRBJ2-7; D gene: -; V gene: TRBV29-1; clone size: many
CDR3 DNA: TGTGCCAGCAGCCTGGATTCAGCGGGAGAGCCTGGCGAGCAGTACTTC; CDR3 protein: CASSLDSAGEPGEQYF; J gene: TRBJ2-7; D gene: TRBD2; V gene: TRBV6-6; clone size: once
CDR3 DNA: TGTGCCAGCTCACCATATCAGTACGAGCAGTACTTC; CDR3 protein: CASSPYQYEQYF; J gene: TRBJ2-7; D gene: -; V gene: TRBV18; clone size: few
CDR3 DNA: TGTGCCAGCAGTGCTGGACTAGCGCGCACAGATACGCGGTATTTT; CDR3 protein: CASSAGLARTDTRYF; J gene: TRBJ2-3; D gene: TRBD2; V gene: TRBV12-3/TRBV12-4; clone size: -
CDR3 DNA: TGTGCCAGCAGCTCGGGACAGGGGTGGACTGAAGCTTTCTTT; CDR3 protein: CASSSGQGWTEAFF; J gene: TRBJ1-1; D gene: TRBD1; V gene: TRBV7-9; clone size: -
CDR3 DNA: TGTGCCAGCAGTCCGGATCTAGCGGGAGGGCCAGATACGCAGTATTTT; CDR3 protein: CASSPDLAGGPDTQYF; J gene: TRBJ2-3; D gene: TRBD2; V gene: TRBV12-3/TRBV12-4; clone size: many
CDR3 DNA: TGTGCCAGCAGCCGGCTCCAGAACACTGAAGCTTTCTTT; CDR3 protein: CASSRLQNTEAFF; J gene: TRBJ1-1; D gene: -; V gene: TRBV4-2; clone size: many
CDR3 DNA: TGCAGCGTTTACACACGGAACACTGAAGCTTTCTTT; CDR3 protein: CSVYTRNTEAFF; J gene: TRBJ1-1; D gene: -; V gene: TRBV29-1; clone size: -
CDR3 DNA: TGTGCCAGCAGCCATAGGGGGATTCCCTACAATGAGCAGTTCTTC; CDR3 protein: CASSHRGIPYNEQFF; J gene: TRBJ2-1; D gene: -; V gene: TRBV7-9; clone size: many
CDR3 DNA: TGTGCCAGCAGCCAATCTCAATCCGGGGAGCTGTTTTTT; CDR3 protein: CASSQSQSGELFF; J gene: TRBJ2-2; D gene: -; V gene: TRBV3-1; clone size: many
CDR3 DNA: TGTGCCAGTAGTATAGGTCCGGGACTAGCGATCCACGAGCAGTACTTC; CDR3 protein: CASSIGPGLAIHEQYF; J gene: TRBJ2-7; D gene: TRBD2; V gene: TRBV19; clone size: many
CDR3 DNA: TGCGCCAGCAGCGGTCCGGGATATACGCAGTATTTT; CDR3 protein: CASSGPGYTQYF; J gene: TRBJ2-3; D gene: -; V gene: TRBV5-1; clone size: -
CDR3 DNA: -; CDR3 protein: CISVPEAYQRTGGFRHYEQYF; J gene: TRBJ2-7; D gene: -; V gene: TRBV7-5; clone size: many
CDR3 DNA: TGTGCCAGCATCTTAGGGGCCGGGACAGCAAGGAACACTGAAGCTTTCTTT; CDR3 protein: CASILGAGTARNTEAFF; J gene: TRBJ1-1; D gene: TRBD1; V gene: TRBV6-6; clone size: many
CDR3 DNA: TGCAGCTTCTCCAGGGCGTCCGGAAACACCATATATTTT; CDR3 protein: CSFSRASGNTIYF; J gene: TRBJ1-3; D gene: -; V gene: TRBV29-1; clone size: many
CDR3 DNA: TGTGCCAGCAGCCTATGGGCAGAAACTGAAGCTTTCTTT; CDR3 protein: CASSLWAETEAFF; J gene: TRBJ1-1; D gene: -; V gene: TRBV27; clone size: many
CDR3 DNA: TGTGCCACCAGTCCCGACAGGGGTAGTGCTGTTTATAGCAATCAGCCCCAGCATTTT; CDR3 protein: CATSPDRGSAVYSNQPQHF; J gene: TRBJ1-5; D gene: TRBD1; V gene: TRBV24-1; clone size: many
CDR3 DNA: TGTGCCAGCAGCGAGACCCCCGGCGGGGAGACCCAGTACTTC; CDR3 protein: CASSETPGGETQYF; J gene: TRBJ2-5; D gene: -; V gene: TRBV9; clone size: many
CDR3 DNA: TGTGCCAGCAGCCCAGGGGTCGGCTATGGCTACACCTTC; CDR3 protein: CASSPGVGYGYTF; J gene: TRBJ1-2; D gene: -; V gene: TRBV3-1; clone size: few
CDR3 DNA: TGCAGCGTTGGAATTAGGAACACCGGGGAGCTGTTTTTT; CDR3 protein: CSVGIRNTGELFF; J gene: TRBJ2-2; D gene: -; V gene: TRBV29-1; clone size: many
CDR3 DNA: TGTGCCAGCTCACCCAGAGGGCCTAACACTGAAGCTTTCTTT; CDR3 protein: CASSPRGPNTEAFF; J gene: TRBJ1-1; D gene: -; V gene: TRBV18; clone size: many
CDR3 DNA: TGTGCCACTCAGACGACACCCGGGACAGGGGGCTTCAATGAGCAGTTCTTC; CDR3 protein: CATQTTPGTGGFNEQFF; J gene: TRBJ2-1; D gene: TRBD1; V gene: TRBV10-3; clone size: -
CDR3 DNA: TGTGCCAGCAGTTTTAGTCCCCTAACCTACGAGCAGTACTTC; CDR3 protein: CASSFSPLTYEQYF; J gene: TRBJ2-7; D gene: -; V gene: TRBV28; clone size: many